These T cell receptor beta chains were read from a single sample in a study of CD8 T cells in Susac syndrome. Each CDR3 protein gets one entry after TCRdb re-called the immunoSEQ multiplex PCR reads with MiXCR. The sample lists approximately 200,000 distinct CDR3 sequences; 95% were seen once. Sequencing input: CD4+ T cells from PBMCs. The receptors shown here come from a human donor with multiple sclerosis. Both conserved end residues are part of each CDR3.

V gene: TRBV20-1
J gene: TRBJ1-2
CDR3 protein: CSAPGMLSGGYTF

V gene: TRBV7-9
J gene: TRBJ2-4
CDR3 protein: CASSLDTLPDREYF

V gene: TRBV3-1
J gene: TRBJ2-1
CDR3 protein: CASSQPSVSSNEQFF

V gene: TRBV20-1
J gene: TRBJ1-5
CDR3 protein: CSARDSIYSNQPQHF

V gene: TRBV3-1
J gene: TRBJ2-7
CDR3 protein: CASSQGAGIPNEQYF

V gene: TRBV5-1
J gene: TRBJ2-7
CDR3 protein: CASSLVQGYEQYF

V gene: TRBV3-1
J gene: TRBJ2-1
CDR3 protein: CASTPTSGRHNEQFF

V gene: TRBV12-3/TRBV12-4
J gene: TRBJ1-2
CDR3 protein: CASSLSEVHGYTF

V gene: TRBV30
J gene: TRBJ2-1
CDR3 protein: CAWSGNRGEQFF

V gene: TRBV7-2
J gene: TRBJ2-5
CDR3 protein: CASSRAGGGDETQYF

V gene: TRBV20-1
J gene: TRBJ1-2
CDR3 protein: CQAANYGYTF

V gene: TRBV30
J gene: TRBJ1-1
CDR3 protein: CAWSDTGEAFF

V gene: TRBV14
J gene: TRBJ2-7
CDR3 protein: CASSLSTGYYEQYF

V gene: TRBV7-2
J gene: TRBJ2-5
CDR3 protein: CASSYRTSLETQYF

V gene: TRBV6-6
J gene: TRBJ1-2
CDR3 protein: CASSSDRAGYTF

V gene: TRBV3-1
J gene: TRBJ2-5
CDR3 protein: CASRRTSGEETQYF

V gene: TRBV20-1
J gene: TRBJ2-7
CDR3 protein: CSARDVRFYEQYF

V gene: TRBV3-1
J gene: TRBJ2-5
CDR3 protein: CASSPRTSGQETQYF

V gene: TRBV7-2
J gene: TRBJ2-5
CDR3 protein: CASSPGRGRGEKTQYF

V gene: TRBV29-1
J gene: TRBJ2-1
CDR3 protein: CSVMKTGDVSYNEQFF

V gene: TRBV2
J gene: TRBJ1-2
CDR3 protein: CASSESAGLGGYTF

V gene: TRBV29-1
J gene: TRBJ2-1
CDR3 protein: CSVGTTVNEQFF

V gene: TRBV15
J gene: TRBJ2-5
CDR3 protein: CATSRGVGVSETQYF

V gene: TRBV7-9
J gene: TRBJ1-5
CDR3 protein: CASSLGQIDQPQHF

V gene: TRBV3-1
J gene: TRBJ2-4
CDR3 protein: CASSRADIQYF

V gene: TRBV30
J gene: TRBJ2-5
CDR3 protein: CAWSVLGGETQYF

V gene: TRBV7-9
J gene: TRBJ2-3
CDR3 protein: CASSLSRLAFGDTQYF

V gene: TRBV2
J gene: TRBJ1-2
CDR3 protein: CASSETDGHYGYTF

V gene: TRBV30
J gene: TRBJ1-1
CDR3 protein: CAWSAGGTEAFF

V gene: TRBV3-1
J gene: TRBJ2-1
CDR3 protein: CASSQTPGLEMGQFF

V gene: TRBV6-2/TRBV6-3
J gene: TRBJ1-1
CDR3 protein: CASLSAGEAFF

V gene: TRBV5-4
J gene: TRBJ2-3
CDR3 protein: CASRTGATDTQYF

V gene: TRBV29-1
J gene: TRBJ2-5
CDR3 protein: CSAAAKTGLETQYF

V gene: TRBV30
J gene: TRBJ2-1
CDR3 protein: CAWIPGTGHSRGF

V gene: TRBV3-1
J gene: TRBJ2-1
CDR3 protein: CASSPTQGAEFF

V gene: TRBV1
J gene: TRBJ2-7
CDR3 protein: CTSSQGPYEQYF

V gene: TRBV7-8
J gene: TRBJ2-2
CDR3 protein: CASSFQGSTTGELFF

V gene: TRBV2
J gene: TRBJ2-4
CDR3 protein: CASSNRDLQLLQYF

V gene: TRBV30
J gene: TRBJ1-4
CDR3 protein: CASAGQGWEKLFF

V gene: TRBV30
J gene: TRBJ1-5
CDR3 protein: CAWSSSRNQPQHF

V gene: TRBV20-1
J gene: TRBJ2-7
CDR3 protein: CSAMRESNEQYF

V gene: TRBV7-9
J gene: TRBJ2-6
CDR3 protein: CASSLGTFNVLTF

V gene: TRBV12-3/TRBV12-4
J gene: TRBJ1-1
CDR3 protein: CASSQVDLAFF

V gene: TRBV2
J gene: TRBJ2-2
CDR3 protein: CASSDPPDTGELFF

V gene: TRBV11-3
J gene: TRBJ2-1
CDR3 protein: CASSGRLAVDEQFF